This is a list of T cell receptor beta chains from one sample in a study of cytomegalovirus exposure and HLA in healthy donors. Profiling relied on immunoSEQ multiplex PCR, and the TCRdb table lists in-frame clones only, not all of them. The listing contains 150,000 to 200,000 clones. Material for sequencing was PBMCs. The receptors originated from a man aged 25-45 years in good health and CMV-seronegative. Each CDR3 is given without its conserved first and last residue. The order of the fields is D gene, V gene, CDR3 protein. D genes are given only for firm matches.

>NA|TRBV11-2
ASSLPGGVTEAF
>TRBD1|TRBV27
ASSLFARGGTGGSKTQY
>NA|TRBV19
ASSPPAGGPTEAF
>TRBD2|TRBV9
ASSAGLAGNNEQF
>NA|TRBV6-1
ASGGFENEKLF
>TRBD1|TRBV5-4
ASSETGFGTEAF
>TRBD1|TRBV6-5
ASRWDRYTGELF
>NA|TRBV19
ASSWSQYSNQPQH
>TRBD2|TRBV4-2
ASSQGGDGELF
>TRBD2|TRBV28
ASTVAGGLHYEQY
>NA|TRBV4-1
ASSQEQRGGSYEQY
>TRBD1|TRBV18
ASSSDRGIEQY
>TRBD1|TRBV7-3
ASSLDRVVGEQF
>TRBD2|TRBV5-1
ASSLLAGGPGETQY
>NA|TRBV6-1
ASSLRGALNEKLF
>TRBD1|TRBV28
ASSALGQGAYTQY